The sequence of this TCR beta chain was determined in a study of CD8+ T cells in alopecia areata. Background on the study: Those patients who were treated received oral tofacitinib, which was given at 5 to 10 mg twice daily for moderate-to-severe alopecia areata. Findings and limits, study-wide: Normal scalp had lower clonality than lesional scalp, with alopecia totalis/universalis lesions showing this most strongly.

Following RNA extraction, reverse transcription yielded cDNA that acted as the sequencing template. Profiling relied on immunoSEQ multiplex PCR, and the TCRdb table lists in-frame clones only, not all of them. This table has more than 85,000 clones, around 60% appearing once. Described treatment: oral pan-JAK inhibitor, 5-10 mg twice daily. Collection of lesional scalp punch biopsies and peripheral blood was performed in alopecia areata patients. PBMCs provided sorted CD4+ and CD8+ T cells. CDR3 length: 16 amino acids. Germline V gives CDR1 SGHAT, CDR2 FQNNGV. Trimming took 5 bases from V and 4 from J; bases not matched to a gene: 10. On this clone itself: Its specificity is unknown.

The receptor's source is a human donor with alopecia areata. Sequenced here: CD8+ T cells sorted from blood, sampled at week 4, from a patient treated with tofacitinib. This chain connects TRBV11-2 to TRBJ2-1; the match to TRBD2 covers 8 bases. Here the CDR3 reads CASSAGAGGVYNEQFF. DNA for the CDR3: TGTGCCAGCAGCGCAGGGGCCGGGGGGGTATACAATGAGCAGTTCTTC.